This entry lists 19 T cell receptor beta chains sequenced from one sample in a study of blood T cell repertoires in COVID-19. Sequenced by immunoSEQ multiplex PCR; TCRdb stores in-frame clones only, minus some. The sample includes 70,000 to 90,000 clones, around 88% seen only once; the top ten take about 7.8%. The sequenced sample was peripheral blood. Receptors originate from a man aged 50 or older with active COVID-19.

The chain is built from TRBV6-5 and TRBJ2-2; the D gene is possibly TRBD1 (6 bases). This CDR3 is built from 14 residues. Germline values: CDR1 MNHEY, CDR2 SVGAGI. V lost 6 bases and J lost 2, with 10 bases in between. CDR3 residues: CASRTGVNTGELFF. The CDR3 region has the DNA TGTGCCAGCAGGACAGGAGTTAACACCGGGGAGCTGTTTTTT.

The table lists this clone with a count of one. The rearrangement joins TRBV6-5 to TRBJ1-2; D might be TRBD1 (6 bases). Germline values: CDR1 MNHEY, CDR2 SVGAGI. The germline V and J ends were trimmed by 6 bases and 4 bases, with 12 bases remaining between them. CDR3 size: 13 residues. The CDR3 DNA reads TGTGCCAGCAGCAATACAGGGAGCTATGGCTACACCTTC. Protein: CASSNTGSYGYTF.

The chain combines TRBV30 with TRBJ2-4, with D possibly TRBD1 on 5 matching bases. V was trimmed by 2 bases and J by 7 bases, leaving 9 bases between them. Germline assignment: CDR1 GTSNPN and CDR2 SVGIG (reference sequence). This CDR3 contains 12 residues. CDR3 region: CAWSLPGNIQYF. CDR3 DNA sequence: TGTGCCTGGAGTCTTCCAGGGAACATTCAGTACTTC.

A single count supports this clone. CDR3 protein: CASSFSPSYGYTF. DNA for the CDR3: TGTGCCAGCAGTTTTTCCCCGAGCTATGGCTACACCTTC. The chain couples TRBV27 to TRBJ1-2; D call uncertain. Trimming took 3 bases from V and 4 from J, leaving 9 bases between them. In germline, CDR1 is MNHEY, CDR2 SMNVEV (reference sequence). The CDR3 is 13 amino acids.

This clone was counted once. This chain connects TRBV19 to TRBJ1-5, with TRBD1 as a possible D gene (5 bases). This CDR3 spans 14 amino acids. CDR1 is LNHDA, CDR2 SQIVND, per germline (reference sequence). Trimming took 3 bases from V and 5 from J, leaving 11 bases between them. The CDR3: CASSMTVRDQPQHF. The DNA for the CDR3 is TGTGCCAGTAGTATGACAGTCCGGGATCAGCCCCAGCATTTT.

The chain carries TRBV5-1 and TRBJ2-5; possible D gene TRBD1, 7 bases. Germline CDR1 SGHRS, CDR2 YFSETQ. This CDR3 has 21 residues. V shed 2 bases and J shed 4 bases, with 33 bases lying between them. The CDR3 reads CASSFGFGGGTTARQVETQYF. Here the CDR3 DNA reads TGCGCCAGCAGCTTCGGGTTTGGAGGGGGCACAACCGCAAGGCAGGTAGAGACCCAGTACTTC.

The chain couples TRBV4-3 to TRBJ1-3; no clear D. CDR1 LGHNA and CDR2 YSLEER come from the germline V gene. The CDR3 covers 17 residues. V was cut by 0 bases and J by 0 bases, with 12 bases left in between. The CDR3 loop reads CASSQDQVASSGNTIYF. CDR3 nucleotide sequence: TGCGCCAGCAGCCAAGATCAAGTAGCGAGCTCTGGAAACACCATATATTTT.

J is TRBJ1-5 and V is TRBV5-6, with D tentatively TRBD1 (6 bases). The V gene lost 3 bases and the J gene lost 0 bases, with 10 bases spanning the gap. The CDR3 spans 15 residues. Germline loops: CDR1 SGHDT, CDR2 YYEEEE. Written as DNA, the CDR3 is TGTGCCAGCAGCTCCGGACAGTTTAGCAATCAGCCCCAGCATTTT. Translating gives CASSSGQFSNQPQHF.

This chain uses TRBV6-2 or TRBV6-3 with TRBJ2-2; 11 positions match TRBD2. Germline CDR1 reads MNHEY; CDR2 reads SVGEGT. This CDR3 has 16 residues. Losses at the gene ends were 6 bases for V and 6 bases for J; bases not matched to a gene: 9. In DNA, the CDR3 is TGTGCCAGCAGCCCTAGACTAGCGGGACTCTCCGGGGAGCTGTTTTTT. Its protein is CASSPRLAGLSGELFF.

This clone occurred a few times. The genes are TRBV5-6 and TRBJ2-5; D is undetermined. V was clipped by 1 base and J by 0 bases, with 10 bases between them. Germline assignment: CDR1 SGHDT and CDR2 YYEEEE. The CDR3 extends over 15 amino acids. The CDR3, as DNA: TGTGCCAGCAGCTTGAGGAAACAGAACCAAGAGACCCAGTACTTC. Amino acid sequence: CASSLRKQNQETQYF. Combining the CDR3 with reference TRBV5-6 and TRBJ2-5 gives the whole variable domain DAGVTQSPTHLIKTRGQQVTLRCSPKSGHDTVSWYQQALGQGPQFIFQYYEEEERQRGNFPDRFSGHQFPNYSSELNVNALLLGDSALYLCASSLRKQNQETQYFGPGTRLLVL.

V gene TRBV9 combines with J gene TRBJ2-1, with 14 bases matching TRBD2. The CDR3 totals 18 residues. Germline lookup yields CDR1 SGDLS and CDR2 YYNGEE. With V trimmed by 4 bases and J by 2 bases, 8 bases remained unmatched. DNA of the CDR3: TGTGCCAGCAGCCCCTGGACTAGCGGGAGGCCCACCTACAATGAGCAGTTCTTC. It encodes CASSPWTSGRPTYNEQFF.

The genes are TRBV9 and TRBJ2-4, with 10 bases fitting TRBD2. The V gene end was trimmed by 4 bases and the J gene end by 6 bases; junction bases not matched to a gene: 13. This CDR3 region has 17 residues. Germline V gene lookup returns CDR1 SGDLS and CDR2 YYNGEE. The CDR3 coding sequence is TGTGCCAGCAGCCTTACGGCCAGCGGGAGGGCCGGAAACATTCAGTACTTC. Its protein product is CASSLTASGRAGNIQYF.

The chain links TRBV2 to TRBJ2-3; TRBD1 aligns across 9 bases. Germline CDR1 SNHLY, CDR2 FYNNEI. V lost 5 bases, J lost 2 bases, and 2 bases stayed unmatched. The CDR3 sequence is 14 residues long. The DNA for the CDR3 is TGTGCCAGCAGTCGGGACAGGGCCACAGATACGCAGTATTTT. As protein: CASSRDRATDTQYF. The full variable domain, completed using reference TRBV2 and TRBJ2-3, is EPEVTQTPSHQVTQMGQEVILRCVPISNHLYFYWYRQILGQKVEFLVSFYNNEISEKSEIFDDQFSVERPDGSNFTLKIRSTKLEDSAMYFCASSRDRATDTQYFGPGTRLTVL.

The chain uses TRBV21-1 and TRBJ1-5; TRBD1 is the table's D call and was not checked against the DNA. TRBV21-1 constitutes a pseudogene. The CDR3 totals 15 residues. The CDR3 is CASSKGYRRNQPQHF. The CDR3 DNA follows: TGTGCCAGCAGCAAGGGCTACAGAAGAAATCAGCCCCAGCATTTT.

This sequence joins TRBV4-2 and TRBJ1-4, with a weak D call TRBD1 (6 bases). The CDR3 is 17 residues long. The V end lost 3 bases, the J end lost 6 bases, and 20 bases lay between the germline ends. In germline, CDR1 is LGHNA, CDR2 YNFKEQ. CDR3 nucleotides: TGTGCCAGCAGCCACGCGACAAGTAAGCACAGGGATGAAAAACTGTTTTTT. It yields the protein CASSHATSKHRDEKLFF.

The rearrangement links TRBV5-4 to TRBJ2-1, with 9 bases lining up with TRBD1. Germline-derived CDR1 and CDR2 are SGHNT and YYREEE (reference sequence). V shed 0 bases and J 7 bases; nucleotides not matched to a gene: 5. The CDR3 consists of 15 residues. This CDR3 reads CASSLGGTGRNEQFF. CDR3 bases: TGTGCCAGCAGCTTGGGGGGGACAGGGAGGAATGAGCAGTTCTTC.

The gene calls are TRBV2 and TRBJ2-7; weak D call: TRBD2 (7 bases). CDR3 size: 16 residues. Trimming took 1 base from V and 7 from J, leaving 20 bases between them. CDR1 and CDR2 from the germline V gene are SNHLY and FYNNEI. The CDR3 reads CASSEEGGAGSLEQYF. The CDR3 nucleotides read TGTGCCAGCAGTGAAGAGGGGGGGGCAGGCTCACTTGAGCAGTACTTC.

The chain links TRBV7-2 to TRBJ2-1; D is perhaps TRBD1 (5 bases). The CDR3 covers 15 residues. V was shortened by 1 base and J by 7 bases, with 14 bases between the two germline ends. Germline CDR1 is SGHTA and CDR2 is FQGNSA. In DNA form, the CDR3 reads TGTGCCAGCAGCTTAGAACAGGCCTTATGGAATGAGCAGTTCTTC. Translating gives CASSLEQALWNEQFF.

The rearrangement joins TRBV5-1 to TRBJ2-5, with D possibly matching TRBD2 (5 bases). The germline V gene encodes CDR1 SGHRS and CDR2 YFSETQ. V was trimmed by 0 bases and J by 7 bases, leaving 16 bases between them. This CDR3 comprises 15 residues. The CDR3 region is CASSLGGSVEGTQYF. CDR3 DNA sequence: TGCGCCAGCAGCTTGGGCGGGTCCGTGGAAGGGACCCAGTACTTC. The full variable domain, its missing parts supplied by reference TRBV5-1 and TRBJ2-5, is KAGVTQTPRYLIKTRGQQVTLSCSPISGHRSVSWYQQTPGQGLQFLFEYFSETQRNKGNFPGRFSGRQFSNSRSEMNVSTLELGDSALYLCASSLGGSVEGTQYFGPGTRLLVL.